A selection of T cell receptor beta chains follows, all from one sample in a study of T cell changes during pregnancy in multiple sclerosis. Sequenced by immunoSEQ multiplex PCR; TCRdb stores in-frame clones only, minus some. The sample has over 35,000 clones, about 92% seen once. Sequenced here: CD8+ T cells from peripheral blood mononuclear cells, sampled in the first trimester of pregnancy. The receptors were gathered from a female donor with multiple sclerosis, enrolled in a pregnancy study. Each CDR3 is given with its conserved first and last residue. D genes are given only for firm matches. Part of the rows lack a size; the others show once, few, many or a class for expanded clones.

>TRBV5-1|NA|NA|13|TRBJ1-1
CASSLRGNTEAFF
TGCGCCAGCAGCTTGAGAGGGAACACTGAAGCTTTCTTT
>TRBV30|NA|TRBD2|18|TRBJ2-3
CAWSPPEGRGALTDTQYF
TGTGCCTGGAGTCCACCTGAAGGGCGGGGGGCCCTCACAGATACGCAGTATTTT
>TRBV9|NA|TRBD2|12|TRBJ2-1
CASSGTSNEQFF
TGTGCCAGCAGCGGGACTAGCAATGAGCAGTTCTTC
>TRBV7-2|NA|NA|15|TRBJ2-1
CASSSGLGGYNEQFF
TGTGCCAGCAGCTCGGGGTTGGGGGGTTACAATGAGCAGTTCTTC
>TRBV29-1|NA|NA|13|TRBJ2-3
CSVKNTDTDTQYF
TGCAGCGTAAAGAACACAGACACAGATACGCAGTATTTT
>TRBV15|NA|NA|17|TRBJ1-1
CATSSTSLGHMNTEAFF
TGTGCCACCAGCAGTACATCTTTGGGACATATGAACACTGAAGCTTTCTTT
>TRBV7-9|NA|TRBD2|17|TRBJ2-3
CASSSGLAGGPWDTQYF
TGTGCCAGCAGCTCCGGACTAGCGGGGGGGCCTTGGGATACGCAGTATTTT
>TRBV10-3|once|TRBD2|16|TRBJ2-1
CAISASSGEAFNEQFF
TGTGCCATCAGTGCCTCGAGCGGGGAGGCCTTCAATGAGCAGTTCTTC
>TRBV27|NA|NA|14|TRBJ1-1
CASSLASGYTEAFF
TGTGCCAGCAGTTTGGCGTCCGGGTACACTGAAGCTTTCTTT
>TRBV27|NA|TRBD2|17|TRBJ2-5
CASSDGTSGGPGETQYF
TGTGCCAGCAGTGACGGGACTAGCGGGGGGCCGGGGGAGACCCAGTACTTC
>TRBV9|few|NA|14|TRBJ2-2
CASNTGTNTGELFF
TGTGCCAGCAACACCGGGACAAACACCGGGGAGCTGTTTTTT
>TRBV7-3|NA|TRBD2|15|TRBJ2-3
CASSSMGGGVDTQYF
TGTGCCAGCAGCTCCATGGGCGGGGGAGTAGATACGCAGTATTTT
>TRBV4-1|NA|TRBD2|18|TRBJ2-3
CASSQVLSSGGDTDTQYF
TGCGCCAGCAGCCAAGTTTTATCTAGCGGGGGGGACACAGATACGCAGTATTTT
>TRBV2|NA|NA|16|TRBJ1-4
CASSEGTGSYNEKLFF
TGTGCCAGCAGTGAAGGGACGGGGAGTTATAATGAAAAACTGTTTTTT
>TRBV27|NA|TRBD1|15|TRBJ1-5
CASSPIDRGVQPQHF
TGTGCCAGCAGCCCGATCGACAGGGGGGTCCAGCCCCAGCATTTT
>TRBV2|NA|NA|11|TRBJ2-2
CARGRAGELFF
TGTGCCAGGGGGCGCGCCGGGGAGCTGTTTTTT
>TRBV5-4|NA|TRBD1|16|TRBJ1-1
CASSLGRQGMNTEAFF
TGTGCCAGCAGCCTAGGAAGACAGGGAATGAACACTGAAGCTTTCTTT
>TRBV2|NA|NA|12|TRBJ1-2
CAGSGQYYGYTF
TGTGCCGGCAGCGGACAGTACTATGGCTACACCTTC
>TRBV5-1|NA|NA|15|TRBJ1-4
CASSPGDTTNEKLFF
TGCGCCAGCAGCCCCGGGGATACAACTAATGAAAAACTGTTTTTT
>TRBV6-1|NA|NA|14|TRBJ1-1
CASSREPHVTEAFF
TGTGCCAGCAGTCGAGAGCCGCACGTCACTGAAGCTTTCTTT
>TRBV6-5|NA|NA|13|TRBJ2-2
CASSYGGSGELFF
TGTGCCAGCAGTTATGGCGGAAGCGGGGAGCTGTTTTTT
>TRBV28|NA|TRBD1|14|TRBJ2-7
CASSFGQGSYEQYF
TGTGCCAGCAGTTTCGGACAGGGGTCCTACGAGCAGTACTTC
>TRBV6-1|once|NA|15|TRBJ2-3
CASSLRGTGVDTQYF
TGTGCCAGCAGTCTCCGCGGCACCGGGGTAGATACGCAGTATTTT
>TRBV2|once|NA|15|TRBJ2-7
CASSEVANPTYEQYF
TGTGCCAGCAGTGAGGTTGCTAACCCTACCTACGAGCAGTACTTC
>TRBV10-3|NA|TRBD1|13|TRBJ1-6
CAICDRANSPLHF
TGTGCCATCTGCGACAGGGCTAATTCACCCCTCCACTTT